One and the same sample provided the 14 T cell receptor beta chains below, sequenced in a study of blood T cell repertoires in COVID-19. Using immunoSEQ multiplex PCR, the repertoire was profiled, and TCRdb retains in-frame clones only, with some absent. The table records just over 300,000 clones, roughly 90% of them present only once. What was sequenced was PBMCs or T cells enriched from blood (not recorded which). All receptors derive from a woman in her thirties or forties who had recovered from COVID-19.

This chain uses TRBV30 with TRBJ2-5; TRBD2 aligns across 8 bases. This CDR3 is built from 14 residues. V gave up 7 bases and J gave up 4 bases; unmatched junction bases: 11. CDR1 is GTSNPN and CDR2 is SVGIG in the germline V gene (reference sequence). CDR3 nucleotides: TGTGCCTTAACTGTAGCGGGAAGGGGAGAGACCCAGTACTTC. As protein: CALTVAGRGETQYF.

This chain uses TRBV27 with TRBJ1-2; the D gene is possibly TRBD1 (6 bases). V lost 8 bases and J 4 bases, leaving 14 bases between the germline ends. CDR1 MNHEY and CDR2 SMNVEV come from the germline V gene (reference sequence). CDR3 size: 13 residues. In DNA form, the CDR3 reads TGTGCCAGCGGCCCCTTAGGGGGCTATGGCTACACCTTC. Amino acid sequence: CASGPLGGYGYTF.

The gene calls are TRBV12-3 or TRBV12-4 and TRBJ1-2, with D possibly being TRBD1 (5 bases). The CDR3 contains 12 residues. V shed 8 bases and J shed 8 bases, with 15 bases lying between them. DNA for the CDR3: TGTGCCAGCCCCTCAGGGCTACAGGGCTACACCTTC. Its protein product is CASPSGLQGYTF.

This rearrangement joins TRBV11-2 to TRBJ1-5, with no clear D. Germline CDR1 SGHAT, CDR2 FQNNGV. Trimming pared 0 bases from V and 3 bases from J, leaving 3 bases between. The CDR3 consists of 13 residues. Here the CDR3 reads CASSLEYNQPQHF. The CDR3 coding sequence is TGTGCCAGCAGCTTAGAATACAATCAGCCCCAGCATTTT.

The chain uses TRBV6-5 and TRBJ1-6, with TRBD1 as a possible D gene (6 bases). This CDR3 is built from 16 residues. Germline V gene data show CDR1 as MNHEY and CDR2 as SVGAGI. Trimming took 0 bases from V and 9 from J, leaving 15 bases between them. The chain's CDR3 is CASSYSGGGTSSPLHF. Here the CDR3 DNA reads TGTGCCAGCAGTTACTCGGGAGGGGGGACGAGTTCACCCCTCCACTTT.

The chain recombines TRBV5-8 with TRBJ1-5, with D perhaps TRBD1 (6 bases). The V gene lost 2 bases and the J gene lost 4 bases, with 10 bases spanning the gap. CDR3 size: 14 residues. CDR1 is SGHTS and CDR2 is YDEGEE in the germline V gene. The CDR3 here is CASSFLDSNQPQHF. DNA of the CDR3: TGTGCCAGCAGCTTTTTGGACAGTAATCAGCCCCAGCATTTT.

This clone appeared a single time. Written as DNA, the CDR3 is TGTGCCACCAGCAGAGATCAAGGCAGGTACAATCAGCCCCAGCATTTT. Translation: CATSRDQGRYNQPQHF. This sequence joins TRBV15 and TRBJ1-5; no firm D call. Trimming pared 0 bases from V and 3 bases from J, leaving 12 bases between. The CDR3 has 16 residues. Germline V lookup: CDR1 LNHNV, CDR2 YYDKDF (reference sequence).

This chain joins TRBV30 and TRBJ2-7, with a weak D call TRBD1 (6 bases). Germline-derived CDR1 and CDR2 are GTSNPN and SVGIG (reference sequence). This CDR3 region has 14 residues. V lost 2 bases, J lost 4 bases, and 15 bases lay in between. As DNA, the CDR3 is TGTGCCTGGAGTCCACTACAGGGCGGGTACGAGCAGTACTTC. Its translation is CAWSPLQGGYEQYF.

This clone was seen a single time. J is TRBJ2-1 and V is TRBV28, with 9 bases that match TRBD1. The CDR3 has 13 residues. V was clipped by 6 bases and J by 7 bases; unmatched bases: 4. Germline loops: CDR1 MDHEN, CDR2 SYDVKM. The CDR3 DNA is TGTGCCAGCAGCCGGACAGGGGCGAATGAGCAGTTCTTC. Translated: CASSRTGANEQFF.

The J gene is TRBJ2-3, the V gene TRBV5-1, with a weak D call TRBD1 (5 bases). V lost 2 bases to trimming and J lost 5 bases, with 15 bases between them. This CDR3 spans 15 amino acids. Germline V CDR1 and CDR2: SGHRS, YFSETQ. CDR3 coding DNA: TGCGCCAGCAGCTTTGGGGTGGGGCTGGAAGATACGCAGTATTTT. Protein product: CASSFGVGLEDTQYF.

This sequence joins TRBV28 and TRBJ2-2; no firm D call. The CDR3 contains 16 residues. Trimming cost V 2 bases and J 2 bases, with 12 bases left between them. CDR1 MDHEN and CDR2 SYDVKM come from the germline V gene. Written as DNA, the CDR3 is TGTGCCAGCAGTTTAAGTTCAGTGGCTAACACCGGGGAGCTGTTTTTT. This translates into CASSLSSVANTGELFF.

The CDR3 reads CASSMGHNNEQFF. DNA of the CDR3: TGTGCCAGCAGCATGGGACACAACAATGAGCAGTTCTTC. The V call is TRBV7-9, the J call TRBJ2-1; D perhaps matches TRBD1 (6 bases). There are 13 residues in the CDR3. CDR1 SEHNR and CDR2 FQNEAQ come from the germline V gene (reference sequence). Trimming removed 5 bases from V and 5 bases from J, with 10 bases in between. The full variable domain, rest sourced from reference TRBV7-9 and TRBJ2-1, is DTGVSQNPRHKITKRGQNVTFRCDPISEHNRLYWYRQTLGQGPEFLTYFQNEAQLEKSRLLSDRFSAERPKGSFSTLEIQRTEQGDSAMYLCASSMGHNNEQFFGPGTRLTVL.

This clone was seen once. The rearrangement uses TRBV6-5 and TRBJ1-6; tentatively, D is TRBD1 (5 bases). Germline CDR1 is MNHEY and CDR2 is SVGAGI. CDR3 size: 14 residues. The V gene lost 7 bases and the J gene lost 5 bases, with 12 bases spanning the gap. CDR3 region: CASKDNQHNSPLHF. The CDR3 region has the DNA TGTGCCAGCAAGGACAACCAGCATAATTCACCCCTCCACTTT.

The chain has TRBV5-6 and TRBJ2-7; TRBD2 is a possible D gene (6 bases). CDR3 size: 15 residues. Germline loops: CDR1 SGHDT, CDR2 YYEEEE. V was trimmed by 2 bases and J by 6 bases, leaving 18 bases between them. The CDR3 protein is CASSFTGGWMGEQYF. DNA of the CDR3: TGTGCCAGCAGCTTCACTGGAGGGTGGATGGGCGAGCAGTACTTC.